This T cell receptor beta chain was profiled in a study of response to subunit inactivated influenza vaccine. Study observations and caveats: Authors proposed each seasonal influenza vaccination draws in few new T cells.

Each CDR3 protein gets one entry after TCRdb re-called the RT-PCR reads with MiXCR. The sample shows hundreds of thousands of distinct CDR3 sequences, about 15% of them seen only once. This clonotype turned up a few times. As yet, its antigen is unknown. This TCR was sampled from a man aged 45-65 years who received an inactivated influenza vaccine. This specimen consisted of PBMCs from blood, obtained roughly 12 days after vaccination.

The CDR3 coding sequence is TGTGCCAGCAGCTTGGCCCAGACAACCTCCTACGAGCAGTACTTC. This encodes CASSLAQTTSYEQYF. The chain links TRBV5-6 to TRBJ2-7; D not certain. V lost 0 bases to trimming and J lost 0 bases, with 10 bases between them. The CDR3 runs 15 residues. The germline V gene encodes CDR1 SGHDT and CDR2 YYEEEE.